Shown below are 28 T cell receptor beta chains from a single sample sequenced in a study of blood T cell repertoires in COVID-19 (dated by TCRdb to the early 2020s). The method behind the library was the immunoSEQ multiplex PCR assay. Imported from immuneACCESS, the table was reduced by TCRdb to in-frame sequences with V and J called. These copies leave out some clones; in studies compared against another copy, an unresolved V gene accounts for under half, and the cause of the remainder is not known. The sample profile shows hundreds of thousands of clones; around 83% of them were found once. The ten largest clonotypes hold roughly 9.6% of the sample. Sequenced input: peripheral blood. These receptors came from a woman aged 80 or older with acute or convalescent COVID-19.

CDR3 DNA: TGCGCCAGCAGCCAAGATAGCTTGGGACAGAAGAACACTGAAGCTTTCTTT. Translation gives CASSQDSLGQKNTEAFF. The chain employs TRBV4-1 and TRBJ1-1; TRBD1 agrees at 7 bases. Germline V gene sequence: CDR1 MGHRA, CDR2 YSYEKL. Trimming at V came to 0 bases and at J to 1 base, leaving 8 bases not matched to a gene. The CDR3 is 17 residues long.

The J gene is TRBJ2-5, the V gene TRBV28; 7 positions match TRBD1. Germline CDR1 and CDR2: MDHEN and SYDVKM. This CDR3 region has 13 residues. V shed 5 bases, J shed 1 base, and the junction held 1 base outside the gene matches. The CDR3 here is CASSRDSQETQYF. In DNA form, the CDR3 reads TGTGCCAGCAGTCGGGACAGCCAAGAGACCCAGTACTTC.

This clone was counted a single time. The chain employs TRBV11-2 and TRBJ2-2; D remains ambiguous. Germline CDR1 reads SGHAT; CDR2 reads FQNNGV. Trimming cost V 5 bases and J 1 base, with 8 bases left between them. The CDR3 has 14 amino acids. CDR3 residues: CASSRTGNTGELFF. DNA for the CDR3: TGTGCCAGCAGCCGAACCGGGAACACCGGGGAGCTGTTTTTT.

V is TRBV6-5 and J is TRBJ1-3, with 9 bases fitting TRBD1. Trimming removed 6 bases from V and 0 bases from J; junction bases left unmatched: 3. From germline, CDR1 is MNHEY and CDR2 SVGAGI. This CDR3 has 15 amino acids. The CDR3 DNA sequence: TGTGCCAGCAGGAAGACAGGGGGCTCTGGAAACACCATATATTTT. It specifies CASRKTGGSGNTIYF.

The genes are TRBV7-9 and TRBJ2-7; TRBD2 aligns across 9 bases. CDR3 length equals 15 residues. With V trimmed by 1 base and J by 4 bases, 5 bases remained unmatched. Germline loops: CDR1 SEHNR, CDR2 FQNEAQ (reference sequence). The CDR3 DNA sequence: TGTGCCAGCAGCTTAGGCGGGGGGGCGGTATACGAGCAGTACTTC. This encodes CASSLGGGAVYEQYF.

On this clone: A read error may produce the germline difference seen at one junction end. The chain is built from TRBV7-7 and TRBJ2-7; TRBD2 matches 9 bases. In germline, CDR1 is SSHAT, CDR2 FNYEAQ (reference sequence). This CDR3 has 15 residues. CDR3 loop: CASSLVGGGAGEQYF. In DNA, the CDR3 is TGTGCTAGCAGCTTAGTCGGCGGGGGGGCGGGAGAGCAGTACTTC.

The chain joins TRBV28 to TRBJ1-3; 8 nucleotides line up with TRBD1. J gave up 0 bases and V 4 bases, and 5 bases lay outside the gene matches. The CDR3 length is 16 residues. Germline V CDR1 and CDR2: MDHEN, SYDVKM. For the CDR3, the DNA is TGTGCCAGCAGTTCCCGGGACAGGATCTCTGGAAACACCATATATTTT. This translates into CASSSRDRISGNTIYF.

This clone was found once. The chain is built from TRBV2 and TRBJ1-6; 10 nucleotides match TRBD1. V was clipped by 6 bases and J by 11 bases; unmatched bases: 7. The CDR3 is made up of 14 amino acids. The germline V gene encodes CDR1 SNHLY and CDR2 FYNNEI. The DNA of the CDR3 is TGTGCCAGCAGGGGCCCGGGACAGGGGACACCCCTCCACTTT. Its protein is CASRGPGQGTPLHF.

V usage is TRBV11-2 and J usage is TRBJ1-3, with TRBD1 matching 8 bases. Trimming removed 3 bases from V and 0 bases from J; junction bases left unmatched: 4. CDR3 size: 16 residues. Germline CDR1 is SGHAT and CDR2 is FQNNGV. DNA for the CDR3: TGTGCCAGCAGCTTCCGGGACAGGATCTCTGGAAACACCATATATTTT. Translation: CASSFRDRISGNTIYF.

V and J are TRBV7-9 and TRBJ2-5; a possible D gene is TRBD1 (5 bases). Germline V lookup: CDR1 SEHNR, CDR2 FQNEAQ (reference sequence). Trimming cost V 4 bases and J 4 bases, with 16 bases left between them. CDR3 length equals 15 residues. CDR3 protein: CASSSPGNLGETQYF. The CDR3 DNA reads TGTGCCAGCAGCTCCCCAGGGAATTTGGGAGAGACCCAGTACTTC.

This clone was found a few times. The CDR3 protein is CASSLGTSGQTKTAQYF. The CDR3 DNA sequence: TGTGCCAGCAGCTTAGGTACTAGCGGCCAAACTAAGACGGCCCAGTACTTC. The gene calls are TRBV7-9 and TRBJ2-5; TRBD2 aligns across 8 bases. The CDR3 length is 17 residues. Germline loops: CDR1 SEHNR, CDR2 FQNEAQ (reference sequence). J lost 9 bases, V lost 1 base, and 16 bases had no gene match. The full variable domain, in which reference TRBV7-9 and TRBJ2-5 provide the parts outside the CDR3, is DTGVSQNPRHKITKRGQNVTFRCDPISEHNRLYWYRQTLGQGPEFLTYFQNEAQLEKSRLLSDRFSAERPKGSFSTLEIQRTEQGDSAMYLCASSLGTSGQTKTAQYFGPGTRLLVL.

The chain joins TRBV6-5 to TRBJ1-2; tentatively, D is TRBD1 (5 bases). CDR3 length: 12 residues. V was trimmed by 7 bases and J by 8 bases, leaving 14 bases between them. Germline V CDR1 and CDR2: MNHEY, SVGAGI. The DNA for the CDR3 is TGTGCCAGCACGGGCGGGGGGTTCGGCTACACCTTC. Protein: CASTGGGFGYTF.

The chain employs TRBV19 and TRBJ2-3, with 7 bases matching TRBD2. Trimming removed 4 bases from V and 2 bases from J; junction bases left unmatched: 3. Germline V CDR1 and CDR2: LNHDA, SQIVND (reference sequence). This CDR3 spans 14 amino acids. Here the CDR3 DNA reads TGTGCCAGTAGTAAGCGGGGTCACACAGATACGCAGTATTTT. Translated, it gives CASSKRGHTDTQYF. The full variable domain, rest sourced from reference TRBV19 and TRBJ2-3, is DGGITQSPKYLFRKEGQNVTLSCEQNLNHDAMYWYRQDPGQGLRLIYYSQIVNDFQKGDIAEGYSVSREKKESFPLTVTSAQKNPTAFYLCASSKRGHTDTQYFGPGTRLTVL.

The chain carries TRBV10-1 and TRBJ2-3; maybe TRBD2 (5 bases). From germline, CDR1 is WNHNN and CDR2 SYGVQD (reference sequence). The CDR3 is 13 residues long. V gave up 5 bases and J gave up 5 bases, with 11 bases separating them. CDR3 in DNA: TGCGCCAGCAGTCTGGCAGGAGGAGATACGCAGTATTTT. Its protein is CASSLAGGDTQYF.

The chain uses TRBV11-3 and TRBJ1-1; D is possibly TRBD1 (5 bases). CDR3 size: 13 residues. V lost 3 bases and J lost 3, with 8 bases in between. CDR1 and CDR2 (germline): SGHNT, YENEEA. Here the CDR3 reads CASSFSRDTEAFF. DNA of the CDR3: TGTGCCAGCAGCTTTTCCAGGGACACTGAAGCTTTCTTT.

The genes are TRBV28 and TRBJ1-1; D is possibly TRBD1 (6 bases). V lost 5 bases, J lost 1 base, and 14 bases lay in between. Germline lookup yields CDR1 MDHEN and CDR2 SYDVKM. There are 15 residues in the CDR3. This chain's CDR3 is CASSDHGRGNTEAFF. CDR3 DNA sequence: TGTGCCAGCAGTGATCACGGCAGGGGGAACACTGAAGCTTTCTTT. Together with reference TRBV28 and TRBJ1-1, the CDR3 gives the full variable domain: DVKVTQSSRYLVKRTGEKVFLECVQDMDHENMFWYRQDPGLGLRLIYFSYDVKMKEKGDIPEGYSVSREKKERFSLILESASTNQTSMYLCASSDHGRGNTEAFFGQGTRLTVV.

The CDR3 bases are TGTGCCAGCAGCCTCACGGCAGGCACTGAAGCTTTCTTT. This codes for CASSLTAGTEAFF. The chain combines TRBV6-5 with TRBJ1-1; D unclear. V lost 6 bases to trimming and J lost 4 bases, with 12 bases between them. The CDR3 has 13 amino acids. Germline CDR1 reads MNHEY; CDR2 reads SVGAGI.

The genes are TRBV2 and TRBJ2-5; 7 positions match TRBD1. J lost 4 bases, V lost 3 bases, and 5 bases had no gene match. The length of the CDR3 is 14 residues. CDR1 and CDR2 (germline): SNHLY, FYNNEI. The CDR3 is CASSERRTGETQYF. The DNA for the CDR3 is TGTGCCAGCAGTGAGAGGCGGACAGGAGAGACCCAGTACTTC.

This clone was observed a few times. The J gene is TRBJ2-3, the V gene TRBV3-1 (or the pseudogene TRBV3-2); 11 positions match TRBD2. CDR1 is LGHDT, CDR2 YNNKEL, per germline (reference sequence). There are 14 residues in the CDR3. J lost 6 bases, V lost 2 bases, and 1 base had no gene match. The CDR3 coding sequence is TGTGCCAGCAGCCAAAGACTAGCGGGGGATACGCAGTATTTT. Its translation is CASSQRLAGDTQYF.

This clone was observed many times. V and J are TRBV27 and TRBJ1-1, with a weak D call TRBD1 (5 bases). Germline V lookup: CDR1 MNHEY, CDR2 SMNVEV (reference sequence). V lost 6 bases and J lost 4, with 12 bases in between. The CDR3 runs to 13 residues. CDR3 loop: CASSPVGGTEAFF. DNA for the CDR3: TGTGCCAGCAGCCCTGTGGGGGGCACTGAAGCTTTCTTT.

This chain uses TRBV3-1 (or the pseudogene TRBV3-2) with TRBJ1-4; 7 positions match TRBD1. CDR1 and CDR2 (germline): LGHDT, YNNKEL (reference sequence). The CDR3 has 17 residues. The trim removed 6 bases at V and 0 bases at J, leaving 10 bases unmatched. The CDR3 coding sequence is TGTGCCAGCAGTCTCCGACAGGGTGGCACAACTAATGAAAAACTGTTTTTT. Its translation is CASSLRQGGTTNEKLFF.

The chain carries TRBV11-2 and TRBJ2-7; perhaps TRBD1 as D (5 bases). Between the trimmed V and J ends, which lost 5 bases and 6 bases, there was a span of 20 bases. Looked up from germline, CDR1 is SGHAT and CDR2 is FQNNGV. The CDR3 consists of 15 residues. CDR3 sequence reads: CASSIRAQASGEQYF. CDR3 coding DNA: TGTGCCAGCAGCATAAGGGCACAGGCCTCAGGCGAGCAGTACTTC.

The V call is TRBV18, the J call TRBJ1-1; 12 bases fit TRBD1. CDR3 size: 17 residues. Germline V gives CDR1 KGHSH, CDR2 LQKENI. Trimming at V came to 3 bases and at J to 6 bases, leaving 11 bases not matched to a gene. The CDR3 coding sequence is TGTGCCAGCTCACCCGGGACAGGGGGCAACTCGGCGGCTGAAGCTTTCTTT. It yields the protein CASSPGTGGNSAAEAFF.

This clone has just a few counts. This chain connects TRBV5-1 to TRBJ2-7, with D perhaps TRBD2 (6 bases). Germline V gives CDR1 SGHRS, CDR2 YFSETQ. This CDR3 comprises 14 residues. Trimming pared 0 bases from V and 2 bases from J, leaving 9 bases between. The CDR3 sequence is CASSLGGEAYEQYF. DNA for the CDR3: TGCGCCAGCAGCTTGGGCGGGGAGGCCTACGAGCAGTACTTC.

The chain joins TRBV5-6 to TRBJ1-6; 9 nucleotides align to TRBD1. Germline-derived CDR1 and CDR2 are SGHDT and YYEEEE. V lost 0 bases, J lost 5 bases, and 3 bases stayed unmatched. CDR3 length equals 16 residues. This CDR3 reads CASSLEGTGNNSPLHF. Written as DNA, the CDR3 is TGTGCCAGCAGCTTGGAAGGGACAGGGAATAATTCACCCCTCCACTTT.

This clone was detected only a few times. This chain connects TRBV19 to TRBJ2-1; 12 positions match TRBD2. This CDR3 spans 16 amino acids. Germline CDR1 is LNHDA and CDR2 is SQIVND (reference sequence). With V trimmed by 2 bases and J by 9 bases, 8 bases remained unmatched. The CDR3 sequence is CASSILTSGGMSEQFF. The CDR3 DNA reads TGTGCCAGTAGTATATTAACTAGCGGGGGGATGAGTGAGCAGTTCTTC.

The CDR3 DNA reads as TGTGCCAGTACCTCGACAGGGGTGGCTGAAAAACTGTTTTTT. Encoded protein: CASTSTGVAEKLFF. This chain connects TRBV19 to TRBJ1-4, with 8 bases matching TRBD1. Trimming cost V 7 bases and J 7 bases; bases outside gene matches: 8. The germline V gene has CDR1 LNHDA and CDR2 SQIVND (reference sequence). The CDR3 sequence is 14 residues long.

CDR3 in DNA: TGTGCCTGGAGTGGGACAGCGGGGGTCCAAGAGACCCAGTACTTC. Residues: CAWSGTAGVQETQYF. The chain is built from TRBV30 and TRBJ2-5, with 8 positions matching TRBD2. The germline V gene has CDR1 GTSNPN and CDR2 SVGIG (reference sequence). With 1 base clipped from V and 1 base from J, the junction kept 5 bases outside the gene matches. This CDR3 contains 15 residues.